This record concerns one T cell receptor (beta chain) sequence. Profiled with immunoSEQ multiplex PCR; TCRdb holds only in-frame clones, not every one. This sample carries about 170,000 clones, approximately 84% of them seen once, and the ten largest clones take around 6.5%. This entry is derived from a study of blood T cell repertoires in COVID-19. Across the study: Collection of acute and convalescent COVID-19 samples took place in the United States, Italy and Spain.

CDR3 length equals 15 residues. The V gene end was trimmed by 2 bases and the J gene end by 8 bases; junction bases not matched to a gene: 10. Germline V CDR1 and CDR2: MDHEN, SYDVKM. Individuals aged about 18 to 100 years were recruited from about two dozen US areas. Categorization into cohorts depended on clinical history that participants reported. The source material was PBMCs or T cells enriched from blood (not recorded which). The sequence was collected from a woman aged 50 to 60 who had recovered from COVID-19. The gene calls are TRBV28 and TRBJ1-2, with TRBD1 matching over 8 bases. The CDR3 region is CASSLADRARGGYTF. The CDR3 DNA reads as TGTGCCAGCAGTTTAGCGGACAGGGCCAGGGGAGGCTACACCTTC.